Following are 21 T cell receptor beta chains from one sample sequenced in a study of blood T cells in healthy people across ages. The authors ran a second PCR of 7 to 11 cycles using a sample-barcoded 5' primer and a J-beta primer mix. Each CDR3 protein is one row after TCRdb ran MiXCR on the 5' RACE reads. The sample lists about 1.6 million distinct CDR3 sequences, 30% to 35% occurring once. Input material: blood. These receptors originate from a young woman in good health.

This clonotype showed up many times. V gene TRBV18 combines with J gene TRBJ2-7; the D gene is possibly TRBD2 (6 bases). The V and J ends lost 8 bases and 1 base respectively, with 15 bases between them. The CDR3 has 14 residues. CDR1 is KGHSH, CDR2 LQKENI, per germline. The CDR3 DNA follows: TGTGCCAGCAGCCCGTCCGGGGGTTCCTACGAGCAGTACTTC. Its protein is CASSPSGGSYEQYF.

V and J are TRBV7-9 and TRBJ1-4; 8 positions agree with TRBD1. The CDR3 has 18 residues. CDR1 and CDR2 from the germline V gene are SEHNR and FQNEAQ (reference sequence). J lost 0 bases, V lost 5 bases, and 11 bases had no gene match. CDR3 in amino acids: CASSQPPGTGTTNEKLFF. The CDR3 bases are TGTGCCAGCAGCCAACCCCCGGGGACAGGCACAACTAATGAAAAACTGTTTTTT.

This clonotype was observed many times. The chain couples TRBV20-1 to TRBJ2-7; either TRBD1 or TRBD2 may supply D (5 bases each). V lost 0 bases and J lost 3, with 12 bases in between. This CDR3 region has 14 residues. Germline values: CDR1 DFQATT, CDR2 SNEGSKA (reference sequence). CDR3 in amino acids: CSARDQVGVYEQYF. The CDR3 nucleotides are TGCAGTGCTAGAGATCAGGTGGGGGTCTACGAGCAGTACTTC.

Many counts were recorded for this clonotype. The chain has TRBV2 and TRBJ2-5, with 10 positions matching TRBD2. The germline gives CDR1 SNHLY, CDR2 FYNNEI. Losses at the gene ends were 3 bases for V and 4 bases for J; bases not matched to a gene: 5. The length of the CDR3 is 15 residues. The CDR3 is CASSDLWTSGETQYF. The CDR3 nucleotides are TGTGCCAGCAGTGATCTTTGGACTAGCGGAGAGACCCAGTACTTC.

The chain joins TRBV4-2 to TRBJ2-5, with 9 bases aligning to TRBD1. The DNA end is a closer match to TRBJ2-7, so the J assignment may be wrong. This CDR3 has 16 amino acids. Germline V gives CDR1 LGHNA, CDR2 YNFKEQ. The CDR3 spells CASSQEGRDRAREQYF. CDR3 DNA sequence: TGTGCCAGCAGCCAAGAGGGCCGGGACAGGGCTCGCGAGCAGTACTTC.

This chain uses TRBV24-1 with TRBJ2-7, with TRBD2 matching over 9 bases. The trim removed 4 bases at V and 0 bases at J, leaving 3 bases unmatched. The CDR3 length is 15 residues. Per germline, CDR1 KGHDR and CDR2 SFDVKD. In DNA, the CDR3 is TGTGCCACCAGTGACCGTAGCGGGAGCTCCTACGAGCAGTACTTC. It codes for CATSDRSGSSYEQYF.

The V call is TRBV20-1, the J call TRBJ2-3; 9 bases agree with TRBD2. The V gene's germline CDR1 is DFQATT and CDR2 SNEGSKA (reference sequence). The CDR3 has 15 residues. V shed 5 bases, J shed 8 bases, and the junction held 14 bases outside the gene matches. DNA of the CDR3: TGCAGTGCTGCTCACCCGACTAGCGGAGAGGCTACGCAGTATTTT. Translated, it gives CSAAHPTSGEATQYF.

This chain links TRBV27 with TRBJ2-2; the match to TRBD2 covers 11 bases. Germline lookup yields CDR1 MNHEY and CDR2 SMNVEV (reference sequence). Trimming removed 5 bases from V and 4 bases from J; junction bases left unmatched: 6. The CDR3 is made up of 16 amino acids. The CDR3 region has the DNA TGTGCCAGCAGTCAAGGGACTAGCGGCGGCACCGGGGAGCTGTTTTTT. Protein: CASSQGTSGGTGELFF.

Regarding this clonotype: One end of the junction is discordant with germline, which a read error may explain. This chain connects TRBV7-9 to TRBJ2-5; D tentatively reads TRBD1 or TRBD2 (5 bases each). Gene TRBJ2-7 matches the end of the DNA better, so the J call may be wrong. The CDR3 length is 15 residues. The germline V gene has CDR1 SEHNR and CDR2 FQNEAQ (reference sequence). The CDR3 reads CVSSLGVDAGSEQYF. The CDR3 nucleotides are TGTGTCAGCAGCTTAGGTGTGGATGCAGGGAGCGAGCAGTACTTC.

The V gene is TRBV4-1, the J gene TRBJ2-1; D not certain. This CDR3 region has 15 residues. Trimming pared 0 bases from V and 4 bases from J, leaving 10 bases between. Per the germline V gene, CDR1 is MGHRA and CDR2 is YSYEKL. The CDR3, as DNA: TGCGCCAGCAGCCAAGATTGGCAACAATACAATGAGCAGTTCTTC. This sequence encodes CASSQDWQQYNEQFF.

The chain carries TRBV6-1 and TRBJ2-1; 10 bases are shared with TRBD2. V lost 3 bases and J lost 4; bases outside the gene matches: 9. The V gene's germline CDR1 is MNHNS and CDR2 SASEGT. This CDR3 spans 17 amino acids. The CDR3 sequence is CASSDSSGRAGYNEQFF. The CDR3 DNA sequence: TGTGCCAGCAGTGATTCAAGCGGGAGGGCCGGATACAATGAGCAGTTCTTC.

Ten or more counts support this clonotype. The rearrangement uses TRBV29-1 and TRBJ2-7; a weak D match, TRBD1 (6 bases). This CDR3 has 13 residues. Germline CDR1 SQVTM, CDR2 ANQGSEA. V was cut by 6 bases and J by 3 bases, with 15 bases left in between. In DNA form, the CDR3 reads TGCAGCGTCCAATGGACAGCTAACTACGAGCAGTACTTC. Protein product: CSVQWTANYEQYF.

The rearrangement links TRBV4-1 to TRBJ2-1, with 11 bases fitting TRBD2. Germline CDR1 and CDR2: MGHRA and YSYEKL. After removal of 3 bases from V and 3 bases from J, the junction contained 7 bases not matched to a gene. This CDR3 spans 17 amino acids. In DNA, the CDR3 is TGCGCCAGCAGCCATCGGAAGGGGACTAGCGGCTACAATGAGCAGTTCTTC. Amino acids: CASSHRKGTSGYNEQFF.

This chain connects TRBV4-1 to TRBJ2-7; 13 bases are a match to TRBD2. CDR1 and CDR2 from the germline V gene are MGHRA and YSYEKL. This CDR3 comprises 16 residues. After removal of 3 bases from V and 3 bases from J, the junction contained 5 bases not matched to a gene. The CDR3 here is CASSHGTSGNIYEQYF. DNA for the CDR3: TGCGCCAGCAGCCACGGGACTAGCGGGAACATCTACGAGCAGTACTTC.

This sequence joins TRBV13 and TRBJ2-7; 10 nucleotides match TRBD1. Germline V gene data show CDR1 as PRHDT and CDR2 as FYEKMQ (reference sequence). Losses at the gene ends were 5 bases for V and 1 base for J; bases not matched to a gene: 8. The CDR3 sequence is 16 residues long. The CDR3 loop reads CASSVHGTGDSYEQYF. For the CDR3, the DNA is TGTGCCAGCAGCGTACACGGGACAGGGGATTCCTACGAGCAGTACTTC.

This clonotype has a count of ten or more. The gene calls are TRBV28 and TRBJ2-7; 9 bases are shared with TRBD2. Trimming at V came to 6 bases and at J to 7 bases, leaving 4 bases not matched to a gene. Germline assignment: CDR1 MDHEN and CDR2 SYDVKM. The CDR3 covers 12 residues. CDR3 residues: CASRRLADEQYF. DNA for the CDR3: TGTGCCAGCAGACGACTAGCGGATGAGCAGTACTTC. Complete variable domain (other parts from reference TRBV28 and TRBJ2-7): DVKVTQSSRYLVKRTGEKVFLECVQDMDHENMFWYRQDPGLGLRLIYFSYDVKMKEKGDIPEGYSVSREKKERFSLILESASTNQTSMYLCASRRLADEQYFGPGTRLTVT.

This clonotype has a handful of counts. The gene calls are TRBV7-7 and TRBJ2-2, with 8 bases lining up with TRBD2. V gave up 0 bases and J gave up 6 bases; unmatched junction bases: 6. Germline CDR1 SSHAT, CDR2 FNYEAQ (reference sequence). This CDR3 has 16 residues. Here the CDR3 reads CASSLAGAGVPGELFF. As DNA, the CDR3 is TGTGCCAGCAGCTTAGCAGGAGCGGGAGTCCCCGGGGAGCTGTTTTTT. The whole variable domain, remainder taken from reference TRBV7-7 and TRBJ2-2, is GAGVSQSPRYKVTKRGQDVTLRCDPISSHATLYWYQQALGQGPEFLTYFNYEAQPDKSGLPSDRFSAERPEGSISTLTIQRTEQRDSAMYRCASSLAGAGVPGELFFGEGSRLTVL.

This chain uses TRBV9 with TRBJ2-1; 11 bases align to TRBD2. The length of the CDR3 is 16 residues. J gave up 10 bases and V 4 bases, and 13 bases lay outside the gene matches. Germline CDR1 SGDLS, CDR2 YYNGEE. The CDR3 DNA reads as TGTGCCAGCAGCCTCATAGCGGGGGGGCCTTTCGGAGAGCAGTTCTTC. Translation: CASSLIAGGPFGEQFF. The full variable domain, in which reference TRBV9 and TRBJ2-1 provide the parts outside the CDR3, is DSGVTQTPKHLITATGQRVTLRCSPRSGDLSVYWYQQSLDQGLQFLIQYYNGEERAKGNILERFSAQQFPDLHSELNLSSLELGDSALYFCASSLIAGGPFGEQFFGPGTRLTVL.

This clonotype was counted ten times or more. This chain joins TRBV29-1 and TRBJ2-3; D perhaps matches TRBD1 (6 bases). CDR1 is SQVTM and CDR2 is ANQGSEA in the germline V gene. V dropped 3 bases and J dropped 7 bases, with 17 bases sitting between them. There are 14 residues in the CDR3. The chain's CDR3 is CSVDRTSQGNTQYF. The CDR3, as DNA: TGCAGCGTTGATCGAACGTCACAGGGAAATACGCAGTATTTT.

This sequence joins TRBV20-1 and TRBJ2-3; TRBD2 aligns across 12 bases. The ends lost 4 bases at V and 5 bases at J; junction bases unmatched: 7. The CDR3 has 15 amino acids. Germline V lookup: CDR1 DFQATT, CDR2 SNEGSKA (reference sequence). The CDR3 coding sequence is TGCAGTGCTACTTCGTCTAGCGGGGGGGGAGATACGCAGTATTTT. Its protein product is CSATSSSGGGDTQYF.

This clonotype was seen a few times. DNA of the CDR3: TGCAGTGCTGGACCGGGACAGGGCTTTAATCAGCCCCAGCATTTT. Its protein is CSAGPGQGFNQPQHF. The chain is built from TRBV20-1 and TRBJ1-5; 9 bases are shared with TRBD1. The V gene end was trimmed by 5 bases and the J gene end by 4 bases; junction bases not matched to a gene: 9. The CDR3 sequence is 15 residues long. Germline V gene data show CDR1 as DFQATT and CDR2 as SNEGSKA (reference sequence).